This entry is about one TCR beta chain. The PCR employed 60 Vbeta primers together with 13 Jbeta primers. The data were produced by immunoSEQ multiplex PCR, yet TCRdb's version contains in-frame clones alone and is incomplete. The sample has approximately 140,000 clones, 60% to 85% seen once. Germline V gene lookup returns CDR1 SGHDT and CDR2 YYEEEE. The V end lost 3 bases, the J end lost 6 bases, and 16 bases lay between the germline ends. This CDR3 contains 15 residues. This record belongs to a study of cytomegalovirus exposure and HLA in healthy donors. The sequenced sample consisted of PBMCs. The TCR comes from a man aged 40-55 years in good health and CMV-seropositive. The chain uses TRBV5-6 and TRBJ2-1, with D maybe TRBD1 (6 bases). The CDR3: CASSSILGQLNEQFF. The CDR3 DNA sequence: TGTGCCAGCAGCTCGATATTAGGACAGCTCAATGAGCAGTTCTTC.